The present TCR beta chain was sequenced within a study of neurological immune-mediated disorders. Study-wide points: The study phylogenetically grouped the repertoires of 18 of 34 multiple sclerosis patients into one related-CDR3 cluster, a possible signature.

In this sample, this clonotype turned up many times. The antigen is unknown. 5'RACE generated cDNA with 10-nucleotide random UMIs. MiXCR, applied by TCRdb to the 5' RACE reads, yields one record per CDR3 protein. Of 55,000 to 70,000 distinct CDR3 sequences listed, about 4.2% were seen once; the top ten hold approximately 1.2%. V lost 8 bases and J 4 bases, leaving 15 bases between the germline ends. CDR1 is DFQATT, CDR2 SNEGSKA, per germline (reference sequence). This CDR3 is 13 amino acids long. The source of this sequence is a man younger than 40 with multiple sclerosis. The genes are TRBV20-1 and TRBJ2-1; D is perhaps TRBD1 or TRBD2 (5 bases each). The source material was PBMCs. The CDR3 region is CSTYRDGYNEQFF. CDR3 nucleotide sequence: TGCAGTACCTACCGGGACGGTTACAATGAGCAGTTCTTC.